This T cell receptor beta chain was retrieved from a study of siplizumab effects on memory and regulatory T cells. This clone occurred once. Its antigen is currently unknown. The repertoire was sequenced with immunoSEQ multiplex PCR; TCRdb's copy has only in-frame clones and lacks some. Of about 94,000 clones in the sample, around 94% are singletons; the top ten hold 0.3%. This CDR3 comprises 16 residues. CDR1 LNHDA and CDR2 SQIVND come from the germline V gene (reference sequence). V lost 5 bases, J lost 3 bases, and 9 bases stayed unmatched. Study-level points and caveats: Apparently more diverse than memory cells, naive T cells also seemed major alloresponse contributors.

The gene calls are TRBV19 and TRBJ2-7, with 11 bases that match TRBD1. Material: non-Treg CD4+ T cells sorted from blood. The clonotype originates from a human donor in good health. CDR3 bases: TGTGCCAGTAGTGCGCACCCCGGGACAGGGGGCTACGAGCAGTACTTC. Translating gives CASSAHPGTGGYEQYF.